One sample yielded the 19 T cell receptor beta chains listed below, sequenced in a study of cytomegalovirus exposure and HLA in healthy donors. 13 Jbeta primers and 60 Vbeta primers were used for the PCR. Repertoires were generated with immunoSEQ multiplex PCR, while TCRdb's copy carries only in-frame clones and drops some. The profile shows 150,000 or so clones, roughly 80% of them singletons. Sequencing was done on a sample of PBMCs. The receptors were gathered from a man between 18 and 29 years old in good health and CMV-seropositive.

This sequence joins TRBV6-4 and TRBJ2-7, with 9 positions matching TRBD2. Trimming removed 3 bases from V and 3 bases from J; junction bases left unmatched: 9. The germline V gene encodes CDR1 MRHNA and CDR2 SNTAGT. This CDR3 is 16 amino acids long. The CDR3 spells CASSEPELAGSYEQYF. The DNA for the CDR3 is TGTGCCAGCAGTGAACCTGAACTAGCGGGTAGCTACGAGCAGTACTTC.

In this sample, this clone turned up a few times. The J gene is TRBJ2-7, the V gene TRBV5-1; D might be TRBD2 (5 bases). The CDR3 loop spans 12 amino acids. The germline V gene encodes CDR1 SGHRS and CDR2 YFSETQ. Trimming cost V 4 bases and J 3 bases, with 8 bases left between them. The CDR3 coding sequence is TGCGCCAGCAGCAACGGACTCTACGAGCAGTACTTC. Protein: CASSNGLYEQYF.

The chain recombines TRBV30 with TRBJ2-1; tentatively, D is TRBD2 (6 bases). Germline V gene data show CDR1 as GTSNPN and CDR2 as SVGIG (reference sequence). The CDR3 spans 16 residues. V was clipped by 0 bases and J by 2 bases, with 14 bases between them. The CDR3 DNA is TGTGCCTGGAGTGTCCTAGCTGGAGGGCCCTACAATGAGCAGTTCTTC. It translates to CAWSVLAGGPYNEQFF.

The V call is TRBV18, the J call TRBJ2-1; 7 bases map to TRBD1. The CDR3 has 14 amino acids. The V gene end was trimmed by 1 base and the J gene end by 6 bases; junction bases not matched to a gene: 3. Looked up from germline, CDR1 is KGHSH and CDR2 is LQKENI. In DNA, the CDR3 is TGTGCCAGCTCACCACAAACAGGGGTCAATGAGCAGTTCTTC. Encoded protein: CASSPQTGVNEQFF.

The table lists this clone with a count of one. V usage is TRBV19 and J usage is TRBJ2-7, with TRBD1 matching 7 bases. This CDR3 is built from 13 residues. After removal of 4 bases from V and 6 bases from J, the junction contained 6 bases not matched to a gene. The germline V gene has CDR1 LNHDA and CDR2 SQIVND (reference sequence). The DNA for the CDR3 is TGTGCCAGTAGTAGACAGGGTTTGGGCGAGCAGTACTTC. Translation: CASSRQGLGEQYF.

In nucleotides, the CDR3 is TGTGCCAGGCTCCGGGACTCCCGGGGAGGGGAGACCCAGTACTTC. This encodes CARLRDSRGGETQYF. The J gene is TRBJ2-5, the V gene TRBV2, with 7 bases aligning to TRBD2. V was clipped by 9 bases and J by 5 bases; unmatched bases: 15. The CDR3 consists of 15 residues. Germline CDR1 and CDR2: SNHLY and FYNNEI.

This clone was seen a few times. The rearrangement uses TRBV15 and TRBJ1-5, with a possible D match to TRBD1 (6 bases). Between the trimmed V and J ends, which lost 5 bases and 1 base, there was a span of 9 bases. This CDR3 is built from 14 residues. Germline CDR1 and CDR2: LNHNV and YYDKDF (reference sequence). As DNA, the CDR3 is TGTGCCACCAGCCCTGACAGGAGCAATCAGCCCCAGCATTTT. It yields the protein CATSPDRSNQPQHF.

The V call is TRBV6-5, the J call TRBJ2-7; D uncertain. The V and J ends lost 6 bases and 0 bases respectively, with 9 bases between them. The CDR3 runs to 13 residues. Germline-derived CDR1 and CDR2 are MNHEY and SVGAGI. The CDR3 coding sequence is TGTGCCAGCAGGAAAACAGCCTCCTACGAGCAGTACTTC. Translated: CASRKTASYEQYF.

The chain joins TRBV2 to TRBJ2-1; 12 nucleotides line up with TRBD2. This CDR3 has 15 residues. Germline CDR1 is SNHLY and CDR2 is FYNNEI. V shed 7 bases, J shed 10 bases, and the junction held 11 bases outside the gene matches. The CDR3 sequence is CASKDRLAGVGEQFF. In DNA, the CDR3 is TGTGCCAGCAAAGATCGACTAGCGGGAGTAGGAGAGCAGTTCTTC. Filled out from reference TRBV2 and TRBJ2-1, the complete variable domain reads EPEVTQTPSHQVTQMGQEVILRCVPISNHLYFYWYRQILGQKVEFLVSFYNNEISEKSEIFDDQFSVERPDGSNFTLKIRSTKLEDSAMYFCASKDRLAGVGEQFFGPGTRLTVL.

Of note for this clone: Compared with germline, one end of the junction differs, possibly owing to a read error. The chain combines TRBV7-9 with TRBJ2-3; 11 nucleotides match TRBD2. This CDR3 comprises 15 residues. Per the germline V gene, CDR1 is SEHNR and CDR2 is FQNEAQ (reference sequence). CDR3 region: CASTLLAGVTDTQYF. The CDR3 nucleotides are TGTGCCAGCACCTTACTAGCGGGAGTCACAGATACGCAGTATTTT.

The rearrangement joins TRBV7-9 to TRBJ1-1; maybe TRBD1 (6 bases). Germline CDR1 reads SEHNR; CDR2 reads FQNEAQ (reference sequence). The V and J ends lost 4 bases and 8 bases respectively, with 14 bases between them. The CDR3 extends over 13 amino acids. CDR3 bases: TGTGCCAGCAGCTACCTCGGGGGGACAGAAGCTTTCTTT. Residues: CASSYLGGTEAFF.

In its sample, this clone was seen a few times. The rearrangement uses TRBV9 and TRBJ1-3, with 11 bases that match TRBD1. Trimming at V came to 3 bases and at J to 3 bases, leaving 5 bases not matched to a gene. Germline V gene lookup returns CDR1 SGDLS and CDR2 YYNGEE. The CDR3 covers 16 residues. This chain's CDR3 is CASSAGTGGVGNTIYF. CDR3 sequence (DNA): TGTGCCAGCAGCGCGGGGACAGGGGGAGTTGGAAACACCATATATTTT.

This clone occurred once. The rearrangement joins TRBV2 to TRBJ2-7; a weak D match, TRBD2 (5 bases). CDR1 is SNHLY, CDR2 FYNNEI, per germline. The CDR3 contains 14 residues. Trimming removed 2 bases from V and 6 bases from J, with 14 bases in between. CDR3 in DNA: TGTGCCAGCAGTGAATCCCTAGGGAGAAGCGAGCAGTACTTC. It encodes CASSESLGRSEQYF.

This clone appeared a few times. CDR3 coding DNA: TGTGCCAGCAGCCCCTCGACAGGGGGTGGCAATCAGCCCCAGCATTTT. It is translated as CASSPSTGGGNQPQHF. This chain links TRBV5-6 with TRBJ1-5; 9 bases fit TRBD1. CDR1 and CDR2 (germline): SGHDT, YYEEEE. V was pared by 4 bases and J by 2 bases, with 7 bases of the junction left unmatched. The CDR3 spans 16 residues.

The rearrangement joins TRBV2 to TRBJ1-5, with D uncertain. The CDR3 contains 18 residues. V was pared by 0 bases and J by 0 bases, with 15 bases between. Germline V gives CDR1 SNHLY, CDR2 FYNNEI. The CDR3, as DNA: TGTGCCAGCAGTGAAGCGCTAGGAGGAGGGATTAGCAATCAGCCCCAGCATTTT. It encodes CASSEALGGGISNQPQHF.

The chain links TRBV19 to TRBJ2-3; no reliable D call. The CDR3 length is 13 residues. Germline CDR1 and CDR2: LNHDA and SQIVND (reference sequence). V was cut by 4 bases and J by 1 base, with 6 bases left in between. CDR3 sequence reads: CASSTTGTDTQYF. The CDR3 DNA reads TGTGCCAGTAGTACTACAGGCACAGATACGCAGTATTTT.

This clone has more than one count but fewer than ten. The CDR3 DNA is TGTGCCAGCAGGCTGCTAGCGACAGATACGCAGTATTTT. It codes for CASRLLATDTQYF. The rearrangement links TRBV2 to TRBJ2-3; weak D call: TRBD2 (6 bases). Germline CDR1 SNHLY, CDR2 FYNNEI. There are 13 residues in the CDR3. Trimming left V 6 bases short and J 3 bases short, with 10 bases between.

This CDR3 reads CASSFSTGTGSYEQYF. CDR3 sequence (DNA): TGCGCCAGCAGCTTTTCAACCGGGACTGGATCCTACGAGCAGTACTTC. This chain joins TRBV5-1 and TRBJ2-7, with a weak D call TRBD2 (6 bases). The CDR3 runs 16 residues. Germline values: CDR1 SGHRS, CDR2 YFSETQ. Trimming stripped 2 bases from V and 1 base from J, with 16 bases between.

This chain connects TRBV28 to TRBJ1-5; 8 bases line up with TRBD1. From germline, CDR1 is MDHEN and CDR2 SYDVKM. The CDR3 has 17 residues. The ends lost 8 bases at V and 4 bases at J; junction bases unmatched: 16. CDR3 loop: CASFGFGTGYLNQPQHF. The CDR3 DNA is TGTGCCAGCTTTGGGTTTGGGACAGGATATCTAAATCAGCCCCAGCATTTT.